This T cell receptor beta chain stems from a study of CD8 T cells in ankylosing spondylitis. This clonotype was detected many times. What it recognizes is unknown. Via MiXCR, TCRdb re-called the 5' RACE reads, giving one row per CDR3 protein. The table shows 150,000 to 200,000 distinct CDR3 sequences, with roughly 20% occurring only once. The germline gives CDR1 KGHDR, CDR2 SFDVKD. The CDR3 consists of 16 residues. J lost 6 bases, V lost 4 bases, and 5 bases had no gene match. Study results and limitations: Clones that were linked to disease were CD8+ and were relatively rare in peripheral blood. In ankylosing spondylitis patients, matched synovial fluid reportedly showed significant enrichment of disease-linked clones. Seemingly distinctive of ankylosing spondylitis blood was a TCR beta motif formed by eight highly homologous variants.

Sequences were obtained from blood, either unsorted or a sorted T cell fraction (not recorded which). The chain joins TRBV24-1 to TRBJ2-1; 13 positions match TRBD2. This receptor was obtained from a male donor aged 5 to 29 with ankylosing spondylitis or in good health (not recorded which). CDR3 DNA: TGTGCCACCAGTGACCCCGGGACTAGCGGGATCAATGAGCAGTTCTTC. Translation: CATSDPGTSGINEQFF.